Below, 17 T cell receptor beta chains from the same sample are listed, as sequenced in a study of OX40 agonist ivuxolimab in advanced cancers. Only in-frame clones appear in the TCRdb table, and some are missing; sequencing was by immunoSEQ multiplex PCR. The sample carries 75,000 to 90,000 clones, approximately 90% recorded once. Here the sequenced sample was CD4+ or CD8+ T cells sorted from blood, taken in a trial of the OX40 agonist ivuxolimab. These receptors came from an adult with an advanced solid tumor such as melanoma, head and neck, liver or kidney cancer.

This sequence joins TRBV6-6 and TRBJ1-1; D gene uncertain. Germline CDR1 is MNHNY and CDR2 is SVGAGI (reference sequence). The CDR3 spans 12 residues. Trimming pared 9 bases from V and 0 bases from J, leaving 8 bases between. The CDR3 nucleotides read TGTGCCAGGATGGATTTGAACACTGAAGCTTTCTTT. As protein: CARMDLNTEAFF.

This chain uses TRBV2 with TRBJ2-7; 7 bases fit TRBD2. The germline CDR1 and CDR2 sequences are SNHLY and FYNNEI. V lost 7 bases to trimming and J lost 11 bases; unmatched junction nucleotides: 17. The CDR3 has 14 amino acids. CDR3 region: CASTRDIGAGAKYF. CDR3 nucleotides: TGTGCCAGCACTCGCGATATCGGGGCGGGAGCGAAGTACTTC.

The J gene is TRBJ2-1, the V gene TRBV5-1, with TRBD2 identical over 7 bases. This CDR3 has 16 residues. V lost 0 bases to trimming and J lost 0 bases; unmatched junction nucleotides: 3. The germline V gene encodes CDR1 SGHRS and CDR2 YFSETQ. The CDR3: CASSLEAGNSYNEQFF. The CDR3 nucleotides are TGCGCCAGCAGCTTGGAAGCGGGGAACTCCTACAATGAGCAGTTCTTC.

The chain recombines TRBV9 with TRBJ2-1; TRBD2 matches 14 bases. The V and J ends lost 3 bases and 6 bases, in that order; junction bases with no gene match: 5. Germline CDR1 is SGDLS and CDR2 is YYNGEE. The CDR3 consists of 16 residues. CDR3 in amino acids: CASSASGTSGSNEQFF. In DNA form, the CDR3 reads TGTGCCAGCAGCGCCTCCGGGACTAGCGGGAGCAATGAGCAGTTCTTC.

The chain has TRBV6-6 and TRBJ1-3; D ambiguous. CDR1 and CDR2 from the germline V gene are MNHNY and SVGAGI (reference sequence). The germline V and J ends were trimmed by 7 bases and 8 bases, with 12 bases remaining between them. CDR3 length: 12 amino acids. The CDR3 nucleotides read TGTGCCAGCACCACAGCGAGGGACACCATATATTTT. This encodes CASTTARDTIYF.

The chain has TRBV29-1 and TRBJ2-3, with TRBD2 matching 8 bases. The trim removed 6 bases at V and 4 bases at J, leaving 9 bases unmatched. Germline V CDR1 and CDR2: SQVTM, ANQGSEA. The CDR3 has 14 amino acids. In DNA, the CDR3 is TGCAGCGTAGCTAGCGGGTTTACCCCAGATACGCAGTATTTT. Translation gives CSVASGFTPDTQYF.

The chain uses TRBV19 and TRBJ2-1; 10 bases agree with TRBD1. V was pared by 6 bases and J by 4 bases, with 6 bases of the junction left unmatched. Germline CDR1 and CDR2: LNHDA and SQIVND (reference sequence). This CDR3 has 15 amino acids. CDR3 region: CASSNRQGAYNEQFF. The CDR3 DNA reads as TGTGCCAGTAGCAACAGACAGGGGGCATACAATGAGCAGTTCTTC.

The V and J genes are TRBV6-5 and TRBJ2-2; no reliable D call. Germline V gene lookup returns CDR1 MNHEY and CDR2 SVGAGI. This CDR3 has 15 amino acids. Trimming stripped 9 bases from V and 5 bases from J, with 19 bases between. In DNA form, the CDR3 reads TGTGCCAGTGTCCGGGCCCCGTTGGGAACCGGGGAGCTGTTTTTT. It encodes CASVRAPLGTGELFF.

The chain links TRBV4-3 to TRBJ2-3; D tentatively reads TRBD1 or TRBD2 (5 bases each). V was trimmed by 2 bases and J by 0 bases, leaving 15 bases between them. Germline V lookup: CDR1 LGHNA, CDR2 YSLEER. The CDR3 consists of 17 residues. For the CDR3, the DNA is TGCGCCAGCAGCCAATCCTCACCGGGGCCTAGCACAGATACGCAGTATTTT. Translation gives CASSQSSPGPSTDTQYF.

The chain uses TRBV27 and TRBJ2-3; 7 bases match TRBD2. Trimming cost V 1 base and J 5 bases; bases outside gene matches: 6. Germline V CDR1 and CDR2: MNHEY, SMNVEV (reference sequence). There are 15 residues in the CDR3. DNA for the CDR3: TGTGCCAGCAGTTTATACGGGACTACACAAGATACGCAGTATTTT. This encodes CASSLYGTTQDTQYF.

V is TRBV30 and J is TRBJ2-3; D is perhaps TRBD1 (6 bases). Germline V lookup: CDR1 GTSNPN, CDR2 SVGIG (reference sequence). V lost 2 bases and J lost 6, with 15 bases in between. The CDR3 is made up of 14 amino acids. This CDR3 is CAWSRTTGPDTQYF. CDR3 DNA: TGTGCCTGGAGTCGTACCACAGGGCCTGATACGCAGTATTTT.

The sample holds one count of this clone. This sequence joins TRBV6-6 and TRBJ2-4, with a possible D match to TRBD1 (5 bases). There are 13 residues in the CDR3. Germline lookup yields CDR1 MNHNY and CDR2 SVGAGI (reference sequence). Trimming took 7 bases from V and 6 from J, leaving 13 bases between them. In nucleotides, the CDR3 is TGTGCCAGCACCCGGCAGGGTTCAAACATTCAGTACTTC. This gives the protein CASTRQGSNIQYF.

This rearrangement joins TRBV6-5 to TRBJ2-5; 8 bases line up with TRBD1. This CDR3 has 14 residues. V was pared by 5 bases and J by 5 bases, with 7 bases of the junction left unmatched. Germline loops: CDR1 MNHEY, CDR2 SVGAGI. The CDR3: CASSEQGAGETQYF. DNA for the CDR3: TGTGCCAGCAGTGAGCAGGGGGCGGGGGAGACCCAGTACTTC.

The genes are TRBV13 and TRBJ1-3, with no clear D. This CDR3 is 12 amino acids long. Trimming removed 1 base from V and 7 bases from J, with 5 bases in between. The germline V gene encodes CDR1 PRHDT and CDR2 FYEKMQ (reference sequence). CDR3 loop: CASSLDGNTIYF. CDR3 bases: TGTGCCAGCAGCTTAGACGGCAACACCATATATTTT.

The gene calls are TRBV5-1 and TRBJ2-7, with D perhaps being TRBD1 or TRBD2 (5 bases each). V lost 2 bases to trimming and J lost 4 bases, with 10 bases between them. Germline values: CDR1 SGHRS, CDR2 YFSETQ. This CDR3 has 13 residues. Written as DNA, the CDR3 is TGCGCCAGCAGCTTCGGGGCGGAGTACGAGCAGTACTTC. Its protein product is CASSFGAEYEQYF.

The chain is built from TRBV7-2 and TRBJ2-5; 11 nucleotides line up with TRBD2. Trimming removed 1 base from V and 6 bases from J; junction bases left unmatched: 4. This CDR3 is built from 15 residues. Germline lookup yields CDR1 SGHTA and CDR2 FQGNSA. Here the CDR3 DNA reads TGTGCCAGCAGCTTAGTAGCGGGAGGGTCACAGACCCAGTACTTC. Protein: CASSLVAGGSQTQYF.

This chain links TRBV6-5 with TRBJ1-3, with unresolved D. V was trimmed by 0 bases and J by 0 bases, leaving 6 bases between them. Per the germline V gene, CDR1 is MNHEY and CDR2 is SVGAGI. CDR3 length: 15 residues. Here the CDR3 reads CASSYSVNSGNTIYF. The CDR3 DNA reads TGTGCCAGCAGTTACTCGGTAAACTCTGGAAACACCATATATTTT.